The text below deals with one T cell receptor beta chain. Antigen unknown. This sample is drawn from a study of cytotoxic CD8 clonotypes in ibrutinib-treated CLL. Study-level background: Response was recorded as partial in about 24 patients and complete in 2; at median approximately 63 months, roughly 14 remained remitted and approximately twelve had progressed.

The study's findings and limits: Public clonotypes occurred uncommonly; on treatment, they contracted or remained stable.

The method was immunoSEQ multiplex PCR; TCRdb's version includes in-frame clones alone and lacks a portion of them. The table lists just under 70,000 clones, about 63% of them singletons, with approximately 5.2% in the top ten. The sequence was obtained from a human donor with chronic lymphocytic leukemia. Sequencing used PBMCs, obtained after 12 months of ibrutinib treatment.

The CDR3, as DNA: TGTGCCAGCGCAGGACGGGGTCTAAGGACAGATACGCAGTATTTT. Translated, it gives CASAGRGLRTDTQYF. The J gene is TRBJ2-3, the V gene TRBV2, with TRBD2 as a possible D gene (5 bases). This CDR3 has 15 amino acids. The V gene lost 8 bases and the J gene lost 3 bases, with 18 bases spanning the gap. Germline CDR1 reads SNHLY; CDR2 reads FYNNEI.